These 23 T cell receptor beta chains were all obtained from the same sample, sequenced in a study of pediatric ulcerative colitis. During colonoscopy, one to two rectal pinch biopsies were collected. The assay was immunoSEQ multiplex PCR, and TCRdb's table has in-frame clones only and misses some. The table shows approximately 40,000 clones, with roughly 82% occurring only once. Sequencing was done on a sample of gut tissue. These receptors all come from a boy between 10 and 17 years old with severe ulcerative colitis.

The rearrangement joins TRBV19 to TRBJ2-3; a possible D gene is TRBD1 (6 bases). V lost 3 bases to trimming and J lost 4 bases, with 11 bases between them. Germline CDR1 and CDR2: LNHDA and SQIVND (reference sequence). There are 14 residues in the CDR3. In DNA, the CDR3 is TGTGCCAGTAGTATTGAGGGGACATCAGATACGCAGTATTTT. Residues: CASSIEGTSDTQYF.

The chain combines TRBV19 with TRBJ2-3; D is undetermined. V was trimmed by 5 bases and J by 4 bases, leaving 13 bases between them. This CDR3 region has 14 residues. Germline assignment: CDR1 LNHDA and CDR2 SQIVND (reference sequence). CDR3 sequence: CASSGLEVADTQYF. CDR3 nucleotides: TGTGCCAGTAGTGGGTTAGAAGTGGCAGATACGCAGTATTTT.

The CDR3 nucleotides are TGTGCCAGCAGTTTATCATTACTTAGCACAGATACGCAGTATTTT. Amino acid sequence: CASSLSLLSTDTQYF. The chain joins TRBV27 to TRBJ2-3; D gene uncertain. The germline V and J ends were trimmed by 0 bases and 0 bases, with 7 bases remaining between them. Germline V CDR1 and CDR2: MNHEY, SMNVEV (reference sequence). This CDR3 is 15 amino acids long.

The V gene is TRBV2, the J gene TRBJ2-7; no clear D gene. V shed 5 bases and J shed 7 bases, with 12 bases lying between them. The germline CDR1 and CDR2 sequences are SNHLY and FYNNEI. This CDR3 comprises 12 residues. The CDR3 DNA reads as TGTGCCAGCAGTAAGATAATGGGGGAGCAGTACTTC. It is translated as CASSKIMGEQYF.

This chain connects TRBV6-5 to TRBJ1-1; a weak D match, TRBD1 (5 bases). V lost 4 bases and J 6 bases, leaving 9 bases between the germline ends. Germline CDR1 reads MNHEY; CDR2 reads SVGAGI. CDR3 size: 12 residues. CDR3 nucleotides: TGTGCCAGCAGTTTACGGGGGGCTGAAGCTTTCTTT. It is translated as CASSLRGAEAFF.

The V gene is TRBV5-6, the J gene TRBJ1-4, with D possibly being TRBD1 (5 bases). This CDR3 has 15 amino acids. V was shortened by 2 bases and J by 2 bases, with 10 bases between the two germline ends. CDR1 is SGHDT, CDR2 YYEEEE, per germline. The DNA of the CDR3 is TGTGCCAGCAGCTTTCAGGGAGGGACTAATGAAAAACTGTTTTTT. Its translation: CASSFQGGTNEKLFF.

The CDR3 nucleotides are TGTGCCAGCAGGATGGGACAGAGTAATTCACCCCTCCACTTT. It specifies CASRMGQSNSPLHF. This chain uses TRBV6-5 with TRBJ1-6, with TRBD1 matching 7 bases. V gave up 6 bases and J gave up 6 bases; unmatched junction bases: 5. CDR1 and CDR2 (germline): MNHEY, SVGAGI. The CDR3 covers 14 residues.

The chain employs TRBV28 and TRBJ1-5; 9 nucleotides align to TRBD1. The V segment lost 5 bases and the J segment 7 bases; nucleotides outside the gene matches: 6. Germline CDR1 and CDR2: MDHEN and SYDVKM. There are 14 residues in the CDR3. Written as DNA, the CDR3 is TGTGCCAGCAGTGGAACAGGGGGCTGGCAGCCCCAGCATTTT. It codes for CASSGTGGWQPQHF.

J is TRBJ2-7 and V is TRBV5-3; maybe TRBD2 (5 bases). TRBV5-3 is known as an ORF, though its function is uncertain. The CDR3 length is 15 residues. Between the trimmed V and J ends, which lost 4 bases and 3 bases, there was a span of 17 bases. The CDR3 is CARSGGGPAIYEQYF. CDR3 DNA: TGTGCCAGAAGCGGAGGTGGGCCCGCGATCTACGAGCAGTACTTC.

Only a few counts were recorded for this clone. The chain uses TRBV7-9 and TRBJ1-1; D is ambiguous. CDR3 size: 13 residues. V gave up 4 bases and J gave up 8 bases, with 14 bases separating them. Germline V gene data show CDR1 as SEHNR and CDR2 as FQNEAQ (reference sequence). CDR3 sequence (DNA): TGTGCCAGCAGCTATCGAAAAGAGGGAGAAGCTTTCTTT. Its protein product is CASSYRKEGEAFF.

This clone was recorded once. The V call is TRBV6-6, the J call TRBJ1-6; D is perhaps TRBD1 (5 bases). Trimming left V 4 bases short and J 7 bases short, with 14 bases between. Germline CDR1 is MNHNY and CDR2 is SVGAGI (reference sequence). The CDR3 is 15 amino acids. The CDR3 DNA reads as TGTGCCAGCAGTTCGCGGGACGGCGGGAATTCACCCCTCCACTTT. It codes for CASSSRDGGNSPLHF.

This clone was found a few times. V gene TRBV5-1 combines with J gene TRBJ2-5; D ambiguous. V was shortened by 2 bases and J by 5 bases, with 19 bases between the two germline ends. This CDR3 has 16 amino acids. Germline V gene sequence: CDR1 SGHRS, CDR2 YFSETQ. CDR3 nucleotides: TGCGCCAGCAGCTTTGACTCGGGCAGGTCGTGGGAGACCCAGTACTTC. It codes for CASSFDSGRSWETQYF.

The table lists this clone with a count of one. This CDR3 is missing its conserved last phenylalanine or tryptophan, likely due to a read error. The chain uses TRBV2 and TRBJ1-6; D is uncertain. Per the germline V gene, CDR1 is SNHLY and CDR2 is FYNNEI. The V and J ends lost 5 bases and 2 bases respectively, with 13 bases between them. This CDR3 has 16 amino acids. The CDR3 loop is CASSSASVAYNSPLHL. CDR3 bases: TGTGCCAGCAGTTCCGCTAGTGTTGCCTATAATTCACCCCTCCACCTT.

The chain links TRBV9 to TRBJ2-2; the match to TRBD1 covers 9 bases. Germline CDR1 is SGDLS and CDR2 is YYNGEE. The CDR3 spans 18 residues. Losses at the gene ends were 0 bases for V and 4 bases for J; bases not matched to a gene: 10. The CDR3 region has the DNA TGTGCCAGCAGCGTAGGGACAGGGGCCCTCGTTCTCACCGGGGAGCTGTTTTTT. Encoded protein: CASSVGTGALVLTGELFF. The full variable domain, in which reference TRBV9 and TRBJ2-2 provide the parts outside the CDR3, is DSGVTQTPKHLITATGQRVTLRCSPRSGDLSVYWYQQSLDQGLQFLIQYYNGEERAKGNILERFSAQQFPDLHSELNLSSLELGDSALYFCASSVGTGALVLTGELFFGEGSRLTVL.

This clone has only one observation. The chain is built from TRBV6-1 and TRBJ1-5; no clear D. V lost 5 bases and J 2 bases, leaving 13 bases between the germline ends. The CDR3 loop spans 15 amino acids. Germline CDR1 reads MNHNS; CDR2 reads SASEGT. For the CDR3, the DNA is TGTGCCAGCAGTATCGGACTATCGGGCAATCAGCCCCAGCATTTT. Protein sequence: CASSIGLSGNQPQHF.

This clone was picked up one time. Sequence at one end of the junction differs from germline and may be a read error. The rearrangement joins TRBV5-6 to TRBJ1-1; TRBD1 agrees at 10 bases. There are 16 residues in the CDR3. The germline gives CDR1 SGHDT, CDR2 YYEEEE. This CDR3 is CASRAGTGVRNTEVFF. In DNA form, the CDR3 reads TGTGCCAGCAGAGCCGGGACAGGGGTTCGGAACACTGAAGTTTTCTTT.

There are a few counts of this clone. The rearrangement joins TRBV7-9 to TRBJ1-5, with 7 positions matching TRBD1. V lost 1 base to trimming and J lost 3 bases; unmatched junction nucleotides: 6. CDR3 size: 16 residues. Germline V gene data show CDR1 as SEHNR and CDR2 as FQNEAQ (reference sequence). The CDR3 spells CASSLGRGPYNQPQHF. The CDR3 bases are TGTGCCAGCAGCTTAGGTAGGGGGCCATACAATCAGCCCCAGCATTTT.

This sequence joins TRBV7-9 and TRBJ1-1; the match to TRBD1 covers 7 bases. The V segment lost 1 base and the J segment 5 bases; nucleotides outside the gene matches: 1. CDR3 size: 13 residues. Germline lookup yields CDR1 SEHNR and CDR2 FQNEAQ (reference sequence). DNA of the CDR3: TGTGCCAGCAGCTTAGAGGGGGCTACTGAAGCTTTCTTT. It is translated as CASSLEGATEAFF.

This clone was seen only once. V gene TRBV29-1 combines with J gene TRBJ2-7; 8 bases line up with TRBD1. With V trimmed by 6 bases and J by 4 bases, 8 bases remained unmatched. This CDR3 spans 13 amino acids. The germline gives CDR1 SQVTM, CDR2 ANQGSEA. In DNA form, the CDR3 reads TGCAGCGTCAGGGCCAGGGGGCCTTACGAGCAGTACTTC. Translated, it gives CSVRARGPYEQYF.

The chain uses TRBV28 and TRBJ1-3; no reliable D call. The germline V gene encodes CDR1 MDHEN and CDR2 SYDVKM. V shed 7 bases and J shed 0 bases, with 13 bases lying between them. The CDR3 is made up of 15 amino acids. The CDR3 here is CASTDDRSSGNTIYF. CDR3 sequence (DNA): TGTGCCAGCACCGATGATAGGAGCTCTGGAAACACCATATATTTT.

The V and J genes are TRBV10-3 and TRBJ2-3; tentative D call: TRBD2 (7 bases). This CDR3 is built from 16 residues. V lost 0 bases, J lost 5 bases, and 15 bases lay in between. Germline CDR1 ENHRY, CDR2 SYGVKD. The CDR3 reads CAISESSGGAKDTQYF. CDR3 nucleotides: TGTGCCATCAGTGAGTCAAGTGGGGGGGCCAAAGATACGCAGTATTTT.

The rearrangement uses TRBV7-9 and TRBJ2-7, with TRBD1 matching over 7 bases. The CDR3 sequence is 12 residues long. CDR1 is SEHNR, CDR2 FQNEAQ, per germline (reference sequence). Germline trimming cut 5 bases from V and 3 bases from J; bases unmatched to any gene: 1. Here the CDR3 DNA reads TGTGCCAGCAGCACAGGGGTCTACGAGCAGTACTTC. It specifies CASSTGVYEQYF.

The V and J genes are TRBV28 and TRBJ1-1, with 8 bases fitting TRBD1. After removal of 1 base from V and 5 bases from J, the junction contained 12 bases not matched to a gene. This CDR3 has 17 amino acids. Germline CDR1 and CDR2: MDHEN and SYDVKM. The CDR3 nucleotides read TGTGCCAGCAGTTTATTCTTCACAGGGGGGTTAGGGACTGAAGCTTTCTTT. This codes for CASSLFFTGGLGTEAFF.